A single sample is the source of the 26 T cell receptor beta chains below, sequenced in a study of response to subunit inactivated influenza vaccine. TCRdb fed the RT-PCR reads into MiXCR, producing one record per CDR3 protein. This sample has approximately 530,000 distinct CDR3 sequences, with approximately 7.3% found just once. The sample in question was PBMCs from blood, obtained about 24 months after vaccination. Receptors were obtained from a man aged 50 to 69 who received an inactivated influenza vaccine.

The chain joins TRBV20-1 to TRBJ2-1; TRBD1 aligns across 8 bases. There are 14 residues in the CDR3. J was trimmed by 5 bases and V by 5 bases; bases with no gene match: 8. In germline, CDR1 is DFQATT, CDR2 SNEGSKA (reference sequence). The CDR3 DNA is TGCAGTGCTCGCGCCGACAGGGGTAACAATGAGCAGTTCTTC. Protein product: CSARADRGNNEQFF.

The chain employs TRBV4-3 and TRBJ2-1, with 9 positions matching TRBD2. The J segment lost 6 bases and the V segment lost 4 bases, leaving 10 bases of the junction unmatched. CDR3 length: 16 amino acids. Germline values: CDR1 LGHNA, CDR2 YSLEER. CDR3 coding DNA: TGCGCCAGCAGCCGTAGTAGCGGGGGACGACTCAATGAGCAGTTCTTC. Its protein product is CASSRSSGGRLNEQFF.

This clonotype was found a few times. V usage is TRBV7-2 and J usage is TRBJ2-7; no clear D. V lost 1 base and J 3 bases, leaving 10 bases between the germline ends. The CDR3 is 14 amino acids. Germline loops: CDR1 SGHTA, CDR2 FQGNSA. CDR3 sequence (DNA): TGTGCCAGCAGCTTAGACTCCGGTTTCTACGAGCAGTACTTC. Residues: CASSLDSGFYEQYF.

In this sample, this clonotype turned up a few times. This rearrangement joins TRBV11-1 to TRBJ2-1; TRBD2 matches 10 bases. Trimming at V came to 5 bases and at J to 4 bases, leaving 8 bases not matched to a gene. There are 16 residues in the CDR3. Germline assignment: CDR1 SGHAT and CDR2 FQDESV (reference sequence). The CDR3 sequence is CASSLTTSGHYNEQFF. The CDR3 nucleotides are TGTGCCAGCAGCCTGACGACTAGCGGGCATTACAATGAGCAGTTCTTC.

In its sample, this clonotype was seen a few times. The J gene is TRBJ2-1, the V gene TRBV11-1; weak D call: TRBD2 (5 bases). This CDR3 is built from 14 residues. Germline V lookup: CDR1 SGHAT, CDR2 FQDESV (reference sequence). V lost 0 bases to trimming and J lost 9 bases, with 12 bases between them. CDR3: CASSLAGVMAEQFF. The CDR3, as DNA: TGTGCCAGCAGCTTAGCGGGAGTTATGGCTGAGCAGTTCTTC. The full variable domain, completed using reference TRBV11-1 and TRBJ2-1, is EAEVAQSPRYKITEKSQAVAFWCDPISGHATLYWYRQILGQGPELLVQFQDESVVDDSQLPKDRFSAERLKGVDSTLKIQPAELGDSAMYLCASSLAGVMAEQFFGPGTRLTVL.

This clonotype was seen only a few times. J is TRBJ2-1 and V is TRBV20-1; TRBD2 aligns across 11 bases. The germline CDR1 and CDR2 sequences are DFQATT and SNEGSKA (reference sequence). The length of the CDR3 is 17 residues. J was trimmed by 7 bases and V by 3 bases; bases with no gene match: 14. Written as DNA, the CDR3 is TGCAGTGCTAGTGATAGCGGGAGGGCTAGCGGGAGGAATGAGCAGTTCTTC. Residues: CSASDSGRASGRNEQFF.

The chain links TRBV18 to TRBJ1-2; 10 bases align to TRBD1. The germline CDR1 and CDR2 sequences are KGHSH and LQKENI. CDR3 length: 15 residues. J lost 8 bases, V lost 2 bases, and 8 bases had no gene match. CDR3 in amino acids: CASSPKAGTGEGYTF. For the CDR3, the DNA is TGTGCCAGCTCACCAAAGGCCGGGACAGGGGAGGGCTACACCTTC.

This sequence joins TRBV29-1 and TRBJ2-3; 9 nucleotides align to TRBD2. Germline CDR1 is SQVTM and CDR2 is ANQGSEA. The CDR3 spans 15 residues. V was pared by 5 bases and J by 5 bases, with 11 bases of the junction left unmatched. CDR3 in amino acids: CSVRGSSGSIDTQYF. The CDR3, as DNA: TGCAGCGTTCGCGGGAGTAGCGGGAGTATAGATACGCAGTATTTT.

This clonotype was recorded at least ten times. CDR3 bases: TGTGCCAGCAGCTTGACTAGTACCACAGATACGCAGTATTTT. Translation: CASSLTSTTDTQYF. The chain combines TRBV7-2 with TRBJ2-3, with a possible D match to TRBD2 (6 bases). In germline, CDR1 is SGHTA, CDR2 FQGNSA. The CDR3 extends over 14 amino acids. V lost 3 bases, J lost 2 bases, and 9 bases lay in between.

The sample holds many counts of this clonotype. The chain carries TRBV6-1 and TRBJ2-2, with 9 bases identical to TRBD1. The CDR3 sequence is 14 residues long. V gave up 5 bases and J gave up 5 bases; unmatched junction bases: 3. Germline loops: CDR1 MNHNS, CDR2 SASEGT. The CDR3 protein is CASSRDRATGELFF. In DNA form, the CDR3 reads TGTGCCAGCAGTCGGGACAGGGCAACCGGGGAGCTGTTTTTT.

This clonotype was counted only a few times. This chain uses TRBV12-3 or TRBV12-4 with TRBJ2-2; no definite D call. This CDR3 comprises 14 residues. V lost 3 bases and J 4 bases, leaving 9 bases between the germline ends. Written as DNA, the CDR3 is TGTGCCAGCAGTTTGCCGGCAGGCACCGGGGAGCTGTTTTTT. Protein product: CASSLPAGTGELFF.

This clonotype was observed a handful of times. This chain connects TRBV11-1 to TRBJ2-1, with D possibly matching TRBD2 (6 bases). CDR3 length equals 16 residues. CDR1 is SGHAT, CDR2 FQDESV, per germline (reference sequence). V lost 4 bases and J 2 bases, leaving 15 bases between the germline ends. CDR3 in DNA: TGTGCCAGCAGCTCCGGGGGAGCGAGTCCCTACAATGAGCAGTTCTTC. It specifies CASSSGGASPYNEQFF.

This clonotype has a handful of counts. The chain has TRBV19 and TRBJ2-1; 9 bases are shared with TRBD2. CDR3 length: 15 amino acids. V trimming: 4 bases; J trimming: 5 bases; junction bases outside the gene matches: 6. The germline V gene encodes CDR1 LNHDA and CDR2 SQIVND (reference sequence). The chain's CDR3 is CASSKVAGVNNEQFF. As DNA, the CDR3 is TGTGCCAGTAGTAAAGTAGCGGGAGTAAACAATGAGCAGTTCTTC.

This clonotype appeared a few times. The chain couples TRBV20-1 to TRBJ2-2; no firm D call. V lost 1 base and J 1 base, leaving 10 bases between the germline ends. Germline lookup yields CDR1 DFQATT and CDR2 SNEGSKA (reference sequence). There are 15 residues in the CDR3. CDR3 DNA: TGCAGTGCTAGAGCCGGAAACTTGAACACCGGGGAGCTGTTTTTT. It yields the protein CSARAGNLNTGELFF.

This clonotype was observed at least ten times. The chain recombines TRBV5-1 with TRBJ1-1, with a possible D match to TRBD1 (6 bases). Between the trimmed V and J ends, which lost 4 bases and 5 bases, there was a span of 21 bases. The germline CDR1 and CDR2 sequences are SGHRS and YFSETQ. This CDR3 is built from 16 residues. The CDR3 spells CASSAPWGGSGTEAFF. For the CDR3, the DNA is TGCGCCAGCAGCGCGCCCTGGGGGGGCTCGGGGACTGAAGCTTTCTTT.

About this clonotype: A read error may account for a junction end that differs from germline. CDR3 DNA sequence: TGTGCCAGCAGCCTCGGGACAAGCTCTGGAAAAACCATATATTTT. It translates to CASSLGTSSGKTIYF. J is TRBJ1-3 and V is TRBV7-9; D is possibly TRBD1 (6 bases). The CDR3 is 15 residues long. Germline lookup yields CDR1 SEHNR and CDR2 FQNEAQ (reference sequence).

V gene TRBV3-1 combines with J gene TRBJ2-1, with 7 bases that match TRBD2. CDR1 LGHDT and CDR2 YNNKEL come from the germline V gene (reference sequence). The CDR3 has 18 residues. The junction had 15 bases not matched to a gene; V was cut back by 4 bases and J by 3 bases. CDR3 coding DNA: TGTGCCAGCAGCCCCTTCCGCGAGGAGCGGGACTTCTACAATGAGCAGTTCTTC. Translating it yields CASSPFREERDFYNEQFF.

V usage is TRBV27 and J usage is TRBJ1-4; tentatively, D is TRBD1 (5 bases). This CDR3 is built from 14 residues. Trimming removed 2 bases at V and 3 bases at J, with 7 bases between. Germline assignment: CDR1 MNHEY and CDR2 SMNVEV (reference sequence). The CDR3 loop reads CASSLQGSNEKLFF. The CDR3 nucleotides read TGTGCCAGCAGTTTACAGGGTTCTAATGAAAAACTGTTTTTT.

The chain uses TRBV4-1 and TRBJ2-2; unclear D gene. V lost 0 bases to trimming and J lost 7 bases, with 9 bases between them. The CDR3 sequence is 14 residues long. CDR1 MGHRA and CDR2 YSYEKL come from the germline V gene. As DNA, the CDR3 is TGCGCCAGCAGCCAAGACCGTTGGAGCGGGGAGCTGTTTTTT. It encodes CASSQDRWSGELFF.

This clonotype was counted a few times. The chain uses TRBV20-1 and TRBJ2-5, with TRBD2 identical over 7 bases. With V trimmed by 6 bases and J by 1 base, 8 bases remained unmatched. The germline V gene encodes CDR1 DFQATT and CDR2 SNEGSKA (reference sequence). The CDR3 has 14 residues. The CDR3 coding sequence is TGCAGTGCGCCTCCCCCTAGCGGCCAAGAGACCCAGTACTTC. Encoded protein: CSAPPPSGQETQYF.

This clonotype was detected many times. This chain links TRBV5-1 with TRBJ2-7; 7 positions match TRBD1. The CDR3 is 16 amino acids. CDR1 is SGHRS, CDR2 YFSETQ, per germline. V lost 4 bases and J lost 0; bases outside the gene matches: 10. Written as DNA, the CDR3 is TGCGCCAGCAGCACAGGGGACAGCCGGAGCTCCTACGAGCAGTACTTC. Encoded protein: CASSTGDSRSSYEQYF. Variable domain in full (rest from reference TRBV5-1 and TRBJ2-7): KAGVTQTPRYLIKTRGQQVTLSCSPISGHRSVSWYQQTPGQGLQFLFEYFSETQRNKGNFPGRFSGRQFSNSRSEMNVSTLELGDSALYLCASSTGDSRSSYEQYFGPGTRLTVT.

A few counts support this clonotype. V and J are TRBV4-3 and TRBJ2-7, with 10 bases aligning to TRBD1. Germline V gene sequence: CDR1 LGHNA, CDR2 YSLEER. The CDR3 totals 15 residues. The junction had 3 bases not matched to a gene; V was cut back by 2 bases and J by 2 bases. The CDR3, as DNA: TGCGCCAGCAGCCAAAGACAGGGGGCTACCTACGAGCAGTACTTC. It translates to CASSQRQGATYEQYF.

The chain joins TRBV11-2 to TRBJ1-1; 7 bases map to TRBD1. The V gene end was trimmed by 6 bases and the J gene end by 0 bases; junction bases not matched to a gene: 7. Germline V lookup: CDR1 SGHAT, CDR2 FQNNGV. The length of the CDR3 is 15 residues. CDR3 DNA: TGTGCCAGCAGTCAGTCACAGGGGATGAACACTGAAGCTTTCTTT. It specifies CASSQSQGMNTEAFF.

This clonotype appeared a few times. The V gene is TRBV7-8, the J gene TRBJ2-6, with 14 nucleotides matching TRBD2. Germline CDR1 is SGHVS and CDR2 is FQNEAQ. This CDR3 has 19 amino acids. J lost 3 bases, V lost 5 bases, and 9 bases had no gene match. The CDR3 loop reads CASSRLQGLAGDGANVLTF. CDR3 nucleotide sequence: TGTGCCAGCAGCCGCCTACAGGGACTAGCGGGAGATGGGGCCAACGTCCTGACTTTC.

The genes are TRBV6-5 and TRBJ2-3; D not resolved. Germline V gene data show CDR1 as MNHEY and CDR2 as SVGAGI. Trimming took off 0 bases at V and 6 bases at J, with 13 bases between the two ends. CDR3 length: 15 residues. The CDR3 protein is CASSYSKGPADTQYF. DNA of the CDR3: TGTGCCAGCAGTTACTCGAAAGGTCCCGCCGATACGCAGTATTTT.

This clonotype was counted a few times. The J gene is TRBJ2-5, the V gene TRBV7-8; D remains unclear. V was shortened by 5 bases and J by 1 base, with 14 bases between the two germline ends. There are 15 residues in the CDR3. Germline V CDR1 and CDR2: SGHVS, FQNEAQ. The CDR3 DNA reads TGTGCCAGCAGCCCTTTCCCGGAAACCCAAGAGACCCAGTACTTC. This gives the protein CASSPFPETQETQYF.